The 16 T cell receptor beta chains below were found in one sample sequenced in a study of memory CD4+ T cells and cytomegalovirus serostatus. Data came from immunoSEQ multiplex PCR; TCRdb stores just in-frame clones and leaves some out. This repertoire shows roughly 53,000 clones, roughly 72% found once; its top ten account for more than 1.5%. The sort gate was single viable CD3+CD4+CD8-CD45RO+ cells for memory CD4+ T cells. Sequencing input: memory CD4+ T cells from blood. The receptors stem from an adult in good health and CMV-seronegative.

This clone has a handful of counts. The chain links TRBV6-6 to TRBJ2-3; 7 bases align to TRBD1. V dropped 6 bases and J dropped 2; count of bases not matched to a gene: 5. Germline values: CDR1 MNHNY, CDR2 SVGAGI (reference sequence). The CDR3 runs to 14 residues. The CDR3 loop is CASRSGTATDTQYF. The CDR3 nucleotides are TGTGCCAGCAGATCCGGGACAGCCACAGATACGCAGTATTTT.

To note about this clone: The sample carries other DNA sequences with the same CDR3. The chain employs TRBV29-1 and TRBJ1-2, with unresolved D. Trimming took 4 bases from V and 8 from J, leaving 11 bases between them. Germline CDR1 and CDR2: SQVTM and ANQGSEA. CDR3 size: 11 residues. CDR3 DNA sequence: TGCAGCGTTGGCAGAGCAGAGGGCTACACCTTC. This translates into CSVGRAEGYTF. Together with reference TRBV29-1 and TRBJ1-2, the CDR3 gives the full variable domain: SAVISQKPSRDICQRGTSLTIQCQVDSQVTMMFWYRQQPGQSLTLIATANQGSEATYESGFVIDKFPISRPNLTFSTLTVSNMSPEDSSIYLCSVGRAEGYTFGSGTRLTVV.

The chain uses TRBV5-1 and TRBJ1-4; TRBD1 aligns across 7 bases. V gave up 4 bases and J gave up 8 bases; unmatched junction bases: 8. CDR3 size: 14 residues. Germline V gene data show CDR1 as SGHRS and CDR2 as YFSETQ. DNA for the CDR3: TGCGCCAGCAGCCGTGGGACAGAGGGGGAAAAACTGTTTTTT. The encoded protein is CASSRGTEGEKLFF.

This chain connects TRBV10-3 to TRBJ1-2; 12 bases are a match to TRBD1. Germline CDR1 reads ENHRY; CDR2 reads SYGVKD. The CDR3 extends over 15 amino acids. V lost 5 bases and J lost 8; bases outside the gene matches: 9. CDR3 DNA sequence: TGTGCCATCAGTTTTCCGGGACAGGGGGCGCAGGGCTACACCTTC. The encoded protein is CAISFPGQGAQGYTF.

The chain is built from TRBV28 and TRBJ1-2; tentatively, D is TRBD1 (5 bases). Germline-derived CDR1 and CDR2 are MDHEN and SYDVKM. Between the trimmed V and J ends, which lost 6 bases and 4 bases, there was a span of 9 bases. The CDR3 runs to 12 residues. The CDR3 loop reads CASSRGSYGYTF. The CDR3 DNA sequence: TGTGCCAGCAGCCGGGGGAGCTATGGCTACACCTTC.

CDR3 in amino acids: CSVVGLRSGHSYEQYF. The CDR3 DNA reads TGCAGCGTTGTTGGTCTTCGGTCAGGCCACTCCTACGAGCAGTACTTC. The gene calls are TRBV29-1 and TRBJ2-7; no definite D call. The length of the CDR3 is 16 residues. The V end was cut by 4 bases, the J end by 0 bases, with 19 bases between. Per germline, CDR1 SQVTM and CDR2 ANQGSEA.

The chain employs TRBV4-1 and TRBJ2-4; either TRBD1 or TRBD2 may fit D (6 bases each). CDR1 is MGHRA, CDR2 YSYEKL, per germline. The CDR3 is 20 residues long. Trimming removed 2 bases at V and 5 bases at J, with 28 bases between. The CDR3 loop reads CASSQKFLEGRVAGENIQYF. CDR3 DNA: TGCGCCAGCAGCCAAAAGTTTCTGGAGGGGCGCGTGGCAGGGGAAAACATTCAGTACTTC.

The chain carries TRBV29-1 and TRBJ1-5; 10 bases are shared with TRBD1. The CDR3 length is 14 residues. Germline values: CDR1 SQVTM, CDR2 ANQGSEA. After removal of 6 bases from V and 3 bases from J, the junction contained 5 bases not matched to a gene. CDR3 sequence reads: CSVGTGEPNQPQHF. Here the CDR3 DNA reads TGCAGCGTGGGGACAGGGGAACCCAATCAGCCCCAGCATTTT.

The chain couples TRBV7-9 to TRBJ2-7, with unresolved D. This CDR3 has 12 residues. V shed 5 bases and J shed 7 bases, with 12 bases lying between them. Per the germline V gene, CDR1 is SEHNR and CDR2 is FQNEAQ (reference sequence). This CDR3 is CASSVMFGEQYF. Written as DNA, the CDR3 is TGTGCCAGCAGCGTTATGTTTGGAGAGCAGTACTTC.

CDR3 residues: CAITRGPGNTIYF. In DNA form, the CDR3 reads TGTGCCATCACACGGGGGCCAGGAAACACCATATATTTT. The chain has TRBV10-3 and TRBJ1-3, with D possibly matching TRBD1 (6 bases). V was shortened by 7 bases and J by 4 bases, with 11 bases between the two germline ends. Germline CDR1 and CDR2: ENHRY and SYGVKD. The CDR3 sequence is 13 residues long.

The rearrangement uses TRBV19 and TRBJ1-3; D gene unclear. The CDR3 is made up of 15 amino acids. Deletions cut 7 bases from V and 1 base from J, with 14 bases between. Germline CDR1 LNHDA, CDR2 SQIVND (reference sequence). The CDR3 sequence: CASTAGRGSGNTIYF. The CDR3 nucleotides are TGTGCCAGTACCGCTGGTCGGGGTTCTGGAAACACCATATATTTT. Drawing the rest from reference TRBV19 and TRBJ1-3, the complete variable domain is DGGITQSPKYLFRKEGQNVTLSCEQNLNHDAMYWYRQDPGQGLRLIYYSQIVNDFQKGDIAEGYSVSREKKESFPLTVTSAQKNPTAFYLCASTAGRGSGNTIYFGEGSWLTVV.

The gene calls are TRBV7-2 and TRBJ2-1; the match to TRBD2 covers 14 bases. The CDR3 contains 15 residues. Germline assignment: CDR1 SGHTA and CDR2 FQGNSA. V was clipped by 3 bases and J by 6 bases; unmatched bases: 1. This CDR3 is CASSLTSGGANEQFF. In DNA, the CDR3 is TGTGCCAGCAGCTTGACTAGCGGGGGGGCCAATGAGCAGTTCTTC.

In its sample, this clone was seen a few times. The chain uses TRBV19 and TRBJ2-2, with D maybe TRBD1 (5 bases). The germline gives CDR1 LNHDA, CDR2 SQIVND (reference sequence). The ends were cut back, 4 bases at V and 5 bases at J, with 17 bases in the middle. The CDR3 is 16 amino acids. In nucleotides, the CDR3 is TGTGCCAGTAGTACAGACAGTCTGGTCAGGACCGGGGAGCTGTTTTTT. Protein sequence: CASSTDSLVRTGELFF.

The chain links TRBV7-2 to TRBJ2-1, with 12 bases lining up with TRBD2. The V and J ends lost 6 bases and 2 bases, in that order; junction bases with no gene match: 2. The CDR3 has 15 residues. Germline loops: CDR1 SGHTA, CDR2 FQGNSA. The CDR3 bases are TGTGCCAGCAGGAGGACTAGCGGGGCCTACAATGAGCAGTTCTTC. It is translated as CASRRTSGAYNEQFF.

The chain employs TRBV4-1 and TRBJ2-1; unclear D gene. The CDR3 runs 15 residues. Germline V gene lookup returns CDR1 MGHRA and CDR2 YSYEKL. V was clipped by 1 base and J by 5 bases, with 12 bases between them. The DNA of the CDR3 is TGCGCCAGCAGCCAAGGACATCTCTCAAACAATGAGCAGTTCTTC. Its translation: CASSQGHLSNNEQFF.

The chain couples TRBV20-1 to TRBJ1-2, with D possibly TRBD1 on 6 matching bases. V was cut by 4 bases and J by 6 bases, with 9 bases left in between. CDR3 size: 11 residues. Germline V lookup: CDR1 DFQATT, CDR2 SNEGSKA (reference sequence). CDR3 nucleotides: TGCAGTGCTAATCAGGGGCATGGCTACACCTTC. This translates into CSANQGHGYTF.